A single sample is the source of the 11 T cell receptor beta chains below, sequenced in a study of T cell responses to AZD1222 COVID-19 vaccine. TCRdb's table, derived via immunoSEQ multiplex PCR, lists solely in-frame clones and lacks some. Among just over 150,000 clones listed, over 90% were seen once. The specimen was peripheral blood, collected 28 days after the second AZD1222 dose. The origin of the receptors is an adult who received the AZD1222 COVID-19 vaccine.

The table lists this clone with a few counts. CDR3 amino acids: CAMHRLYEQYF. In nucleotides, the CDR3 is TGTGCTATGCACCGTTTGTACGAGCAGTACTTC. V usage is TRBV30 and J usage is TRBJ2-7; no reliable D call. In germline, CDR1 is GTSNPN, CDR2 SVGIG (reference sequence). There are 11 residues in the CDR3.

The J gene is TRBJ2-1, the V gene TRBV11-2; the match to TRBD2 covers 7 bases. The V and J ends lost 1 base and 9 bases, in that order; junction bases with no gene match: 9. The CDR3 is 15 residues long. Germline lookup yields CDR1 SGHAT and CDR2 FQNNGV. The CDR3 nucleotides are TGTGCCAGCAGCTTAGTAGGACTAGAAGTCGGTGAGCAGTTCTTC. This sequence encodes CASSLVGLEVGEQFF.

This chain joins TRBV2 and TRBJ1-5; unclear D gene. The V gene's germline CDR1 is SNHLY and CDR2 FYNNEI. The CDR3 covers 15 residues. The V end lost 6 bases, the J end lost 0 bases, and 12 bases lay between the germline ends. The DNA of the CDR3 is TGTGCCAGCAGCGTGACGAGCGATAGCAATCAGCCCCAGCATTTT. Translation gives CASSVTSDSNQPQHF.

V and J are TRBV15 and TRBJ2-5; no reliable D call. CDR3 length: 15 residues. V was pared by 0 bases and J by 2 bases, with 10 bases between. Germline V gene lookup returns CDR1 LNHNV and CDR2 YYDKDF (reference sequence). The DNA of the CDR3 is TGTGCCACCAGCAGAGAAGGCCAGGAACAAGAGACCCAGTACTTC. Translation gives CATSREGQEQETQYF.

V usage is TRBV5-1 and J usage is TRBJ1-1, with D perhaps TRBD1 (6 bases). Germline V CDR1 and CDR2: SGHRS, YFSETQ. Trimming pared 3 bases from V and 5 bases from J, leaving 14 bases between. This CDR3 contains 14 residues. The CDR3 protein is CASSSDRLGTEAFF. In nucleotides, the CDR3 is TGCGCCAGCAGCTCGGACAGATTGGGGACTGAAGCTTTCTTT.

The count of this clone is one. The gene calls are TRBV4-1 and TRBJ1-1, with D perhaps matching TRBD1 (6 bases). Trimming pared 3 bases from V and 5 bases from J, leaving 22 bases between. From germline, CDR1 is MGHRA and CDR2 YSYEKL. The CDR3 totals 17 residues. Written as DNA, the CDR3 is TGCGCCAGCAGCCAGTACCCGGGAGGCAGGACAGAGACTGAAGCTTTCTTT. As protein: CASSQYPGGRTETEAFF.

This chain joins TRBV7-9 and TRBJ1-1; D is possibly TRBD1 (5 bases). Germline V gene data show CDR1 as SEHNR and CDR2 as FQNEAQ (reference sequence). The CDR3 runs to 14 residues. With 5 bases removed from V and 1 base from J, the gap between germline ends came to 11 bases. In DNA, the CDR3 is TGTGCCAGCAGCACGGGACGGGCGAACACTGAAGCTTTCTTT. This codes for CASSTGRANTEAFF.

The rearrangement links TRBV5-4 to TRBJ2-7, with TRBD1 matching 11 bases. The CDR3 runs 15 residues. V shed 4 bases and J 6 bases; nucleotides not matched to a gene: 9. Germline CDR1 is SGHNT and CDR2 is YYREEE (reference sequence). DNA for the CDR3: TGTGCCAGCAGCGGCTCGGACAGGGGGCTGGGCGAGCAGTACTTC. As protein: CASSGSDRGLGEQYF. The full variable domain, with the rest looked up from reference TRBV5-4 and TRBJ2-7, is ETGVTQSPTHLIKTRGQQVTLRCSSQSGHNTVSWYQQALGQGPQFIFQYYREEENGRGNFPPRFSGLQFPNYSSELNVNALELDDSALYLCASSGSDRGLGEQYFGPGTRLTVT.

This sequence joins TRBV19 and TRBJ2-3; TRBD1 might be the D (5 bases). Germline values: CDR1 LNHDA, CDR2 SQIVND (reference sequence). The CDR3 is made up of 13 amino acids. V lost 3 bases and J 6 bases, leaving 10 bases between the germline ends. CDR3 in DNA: TGTGCCAGTAGTATTTGGGGCGCGGATACGCAGTATTTT. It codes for CASSIWGADTQYF. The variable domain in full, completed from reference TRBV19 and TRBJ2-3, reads DGGITQSPKYLFRKEGQNVTLSCEQNLNHDAMYWYRQDPGQGLRLIYYSQIVNDFQKGDIAEGYSVSREKKESFPLTVTSAQKNPTAFYLCASSIWGADTQYFGPGTRLTVL.

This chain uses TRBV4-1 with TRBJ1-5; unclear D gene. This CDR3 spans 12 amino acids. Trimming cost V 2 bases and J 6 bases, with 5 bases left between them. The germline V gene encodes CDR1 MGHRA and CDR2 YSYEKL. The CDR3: CASSQRGQPQHF. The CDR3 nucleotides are TGCGCCAGCAGCCAACGGGGTCAGCCCCAGCATTTT.

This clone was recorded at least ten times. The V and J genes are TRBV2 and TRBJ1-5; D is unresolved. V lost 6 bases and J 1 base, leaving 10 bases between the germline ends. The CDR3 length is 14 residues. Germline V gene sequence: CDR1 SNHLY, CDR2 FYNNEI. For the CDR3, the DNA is TGTGCCAGCAGCACCGACAACAGCAATCAGCCCCAGCATTTT. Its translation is CASSTDNSNQPQHF.